This T cell receptor beta chain is drawn from a study of shared clonotypes between healthy human individuals. About the study: For every donor, three CD4 naive, three CD4 memory, two CD8 naive and one CD8 memory plates were used.

Genomic DNA from each subset was divided evenly over several immunoSEQ plates. Sequenced by immunoSEQ multiplex PCR; TCRdb stores in-frame clones only, minus some. The sample includes some 1.5 million clones, about 98% of them seen just once. The ends were cut back, 4 bases at V and 2 bases at J, with 15 bases in the middle. The V gene's germline CDR1 is MGHRA and CDR2 YSYEKL. The CDR3 runs 16 residues. This receptor was taken from a man aged 25 to 40 in good health. The V call is TRBV4-1, the J call TRBJ2-1; D may correspond to TRBD1 or TRBD2 (5 bases each). The sequencing input was naive CD4+ T cells sorted from blood. Described subset: CD45RA+ positively selected. The CDR3 reads CASSPHRDLTYNEQFF. The DNA for the CDR3 is TGCGCCAGCAGCCCACACCGGGACCTAACCTACAATGAGCAGTTCTTC.